This T cell receptor (beta chain) stems from a study of shared clonotypes between healthy human individuals. Whole-study context: CD4 naive and memory got three plates each, CD8 naive two, CD8 memory one.

The V gene's germline CDR1 is MDHEN and CDR2 SYDVKM. Between the trimmed V and J ends, which lost 6 bases and 2 bases, there was a span of 12 bases. This CDR3 has 14 amino acids. This clone was picked up a small number of times. No antigen is known for it. The material for each subset, its genomic DNA, was split evenly across several immunoSEQ plates. Assay used: immunoSEQ multiplex PCR; TCRdb lists only in-frame clones, some missing. The table records about 95,000 clones, under 80% of them present only once. Study outcomes and limitations: Depth of sequencing was expected to influence donor clonotype sharing.

The sample comprised memory CD8+ T cells sorted from blood. Subset: CD45RO+ cells pooled with CCR7-negative TemRA cells. This receptor was obtained from a young man in good health. V usage is TRBV28 and J usage is TRBJ2-3; possible D gene TRBD1, 6 bases. In nucleotides, the CDR3 is TGTGCCAGCAGCAAGGACAGTACCACAGATACGCAGTATTTT. It encodes CASSKDSTTDTQYF.